This T cell receptor (beta chain) was captured in a study of post-analysis software for immune sequencing data. At the level of the study: Relapsing-remitting, secondary progressive and progressive-relapsing forms of multiple sclerosis all featured among disease courses. General study results and limits: Those with multiple sclerosis, the patient group, showed significantly lower normalized Chao1 diversity than controls. Controls had lower frequencies than patients of 4 or 5 TRBV segments, which included TRBV5-6, TRBV5-1 and TRBV20-1.

Trimming removed 2 bases at V and 3 bases at J, with 11 bases between. CDR1 is SEHNR and CDR2 is FQNEAQ in the germline V gene (reference sequence). The CDR3 covers 14 residues. Note on this clonotype: The target antigen is unknown.

The TCR beta cDNA libraries carried unique molecular identifiers. T cells numbering 1 to 10 million yielded cDNA molecules that totaled about 500,000. MiXCR was run by TCRdb on the PCR reads, yielding one entry per CDR3 protein. The repertoire includes some 890,000 distinct CDR3 sequences, around 53% of them detected once, and around 4.5% sits in the top ten. The TCR originated in a girl aged 5 to 17 with multiple sclerosis. Sequencing was carried out using blood. V is TRBV7-9 and J is TRBJ2-7; D is undetermined. The CDR3 region is CASSLTDLSYEQYF. The DNA for the CDR3 is TGTGCCAGCAGCTTAACAGACCTCAGCTACGAGCAGTACTTC.